The clone carrying this TCR beta chain was counted between two and nine times. In germline, CDR1 is SGDLS, CDR2 YYNGEE. The CDR3 contains 15 residues. V lost 6 bases to trimming and J lost 7 bases; unmatched junction nucleotides: 10. The source of the sample is a study of T cells after yellow fever vaccination. From the 5' RACE reads, TCRdb called clonotypes with MiXCR, one entry per CDR3 protein. The sample contains 450,000 to 650,000 distinct CDR3 sequences, around a fifth of which appear only once. The source of this sequence is a man aged 18 to 30 who received the YFV17D yellow fever vaccine. This material consisted of PBMCs, taken 20 to 25 days after the first yellow fever vaccination. The chain has TRBV9 and TRBJ2-2, with 9 bases aligning to TRBD2. The CDR3 DNA follows: TGTGCCAGCAAGGGCGGGGGGGCCGAGGTCGGGGAGCTGTTTTTT. Protein product: CASKGGGAEVGELFF.